The 22 T cell receptor beta chains in this list originate from one sample, sequenced in a study of OX40 agonist ivuxolimab in advanced cancers. TCRdb's copy holds only in-frame clones and misses some; the assay was immunoSEQ multiplex PCR. The sample has tens of thousands of clones, about 80% seen once. Source: CD4+ or CD8+ T cells sorted from blood, taken in a trial of the OX40 agonist ivuxolimab. The receptors originated from an adult with an advanced solid tumor such as melanoma, head and neck, liver or kidney cancer.

This chain connects TRBV7-6 to TRBJ2-7; tentatively, D is TRBD2 (5 bases). Trimming removed 1 base from V and 4 bases from J, with 14 bases in between. Looked up from germline, CDR1 is SGHVS and CDR2 is FNYEAQ. The CDR3 loop spans 15 amino acids. The CDR3 region has the DNA TGTGCCAGCAGCTTAGGGGCGGGCCCTCTGTACGAGCAGTACTTC. This encodes CASSLGAGPLYEQYF.

For this clone: With a much larger clone just one base away, this may be a read error. The rearrangement joins TRBV11-2 to TRBJ1-6, with D hard to call. V dropped 10 bases and J dropped 0 bases, with 10 bases sitting between them. The length of the CDR3 is 14 residues. CDR1 and CDR2 (germline): SGHAT, FQNNGV. The chain's CDR3 is CATGGSSYNSPLHF. The CDR3 DNA sequence: TGTGCCACCGGCGGGAGCTCCTATAATTCACCCCTCCACTTT.

This clone was detected ten times or more. The rearrangement links TRBV5-1 to TRBJ2-2; D may be TRBD2 (6 bases). With 6 bases removed from V and 3 bases from J, the gap between germline ends came to 12 bases. Germline loops: CDR1 SGHRS, CDR2 YFSETQ. This CDR3 contains 14 residues. As DNA, the CDR3 is TGCGCCAGCAACGGGCGGGGAGACACCGGGGAGCTGTTTTTT. Protein product: CASNGRGDTGELFF.

A word on this clone: A junction end diverges from the germline sequence, so it may reflect a read error. The same CDR3 can be traced to other DNA sequences in this sample. The chain employs TRBV7-7 and TRBJ2-2; TRBD2 matches 14 bases. The CDR3 consists of 16 residues. Germline CDR1 SSHAT, CDR2 FNYEAQ (reference sequence). The CDR3 is CASSPTSGGDTGELFF. The CDR3 region has the DNA TGTGCTAGCAGCCCGACTAGCGGGGGGGACACCGGGGAGCTGTTTTTT.

The chain employs TRBV4-1 and TRBJ2-1; D might be TRBD2 (6 bases). The CDR3 is 17 amino acids. Germline CDR1 MGHRA, CDR2 YSYEKL. Trimming removed 0 bases at V and 8 bases at J, with 20 bases between. CDR3 nucleotide sequence: TGCGCCAGCAGCCAAGATCCAGCGGCTAGCGATCCCGATGAGCAGTTCTTC. This sequence encodes CASSQDPAASDPDEQFF.

A few counts support this clone. This sequence joins TRBV12-5 and TRBJ2-2, with 8 bases that match TRBD2. The germline gives CDR1 LGHNT, CDR2 FRNRAP. V was clipped by 1 base and J by 3 bases; unmatched bases: 25. This CDR3 region has 23 residues. The DNA for the CDR3 is TGTGCTAGTGGTTTGGCAACCCTCCCTTTGACCGGGACTAGAAATTTGTACACCGGGGAGCTGTTTTTT. It yields the protein CASGLATLPLTGTRNLYTGELFF.

This clone was seen a single time. J is TRBJ1-5 and V is TRBV27; D may be TRBD1 (5 bases). The CDR3 extends over 17 amino acids. Germline CDR1 reads MNHEY; CDR2 reads SMNVEV (reference sequence). V was cut by 5 bases and J by 0 bases, with 17 bases left in between. CDR3 in DNA: TGTGCCAGCAGTGAATGGGGCAGTCTTTATAGCAATCAGCCCCAGCATTTT. It is translated as CASSEWGSLYSNQPQHF.

Comments on this clone: This sample includes further DNA sequences coding for the same CDR3. The rearrangement links TRBV5-6 to TRBJ2-7; tentative D call: TRBD2 (6 bases). The CDR3 covers 13 residues. Germline V gene sequence: CDR1 SGHDT, CDR2 YYEEEE. V was trimmed by 3 bases and J by 2 bases, leaving 9 bases between them. Here the CDR3 DNA reads TGTGCCAGCAGCTGGGGGAGGACCTACGAGCAGTACTTC. The encoded protein is CASSWGRTYEQYF. Full variable domain (rest looked up from reference TRBV5-6 and TRBJ2-7): DAGVTQSPTHLIKTRGQQVTLRCSPKSGHDTVSWYQQALGQGPQFIFQYYEEEERQRGNFPDRFSGHQFPNYSSELNVNALLLGDSALYLCASSWGRTYEQYFGPGTRLTVT.

Written as DNA, the CDR3 is TGTGCCTGGAGTGGTATTATGAACACTGAAGCTTTCTTT. It is translated as CAWSGIMNTEAFF. This chain connects TRBV30 to TRBJ1-1; D call uncertain. V dropped 1 base and J dropped 0 bases, with 6 bases sitting between them. CDR1 and CDR2 (germline): GTSNPN, SVGIG (reference sequence). CDR3 length equals 13 residues. Together with reference TRBV30 and TRBJ1-1, the CDR3 gives the full variable domain: SQTIHQWPATLVQPVGSPLSLECTVEGTSNPNLYWYRQAAGRGLQLLFYSVGIGQISSEVPQNLSASRPQDRQFILSSKKLLLSDSGFYLCAWSGIMNTEAFFGQGTRLTVV.

The chain has TRBV7-8 and TRBJ2-7; TRBD1 agrees at 11 bases. Unmatched junction bases numbered 5, after V lost 4 bases and J lost 6 bases. The CDR3 consists of 14 residues. Germline loops: CDR1 SGHVS, CDR2 FQNEAQ. CDR3 nucleotides: TGTGCCAGCAGCTCAACCGGGACAGGGGGCGAGCAGTACTTC. It yields the protein CASSSTGTGGEQYF. The full variable domain, with the rest looked up from reference TRBV7-8 and TRBJ2-7, is GAGVSQSPRYKVAKRGQDVALRCDPISGHVSLFWYQQALGQGPEFLTYFQNEAQLDKSGLPSDRFFAERPEGSVSTLKIQRTQQEDSAVYLCASSSTGTGGEQYFGPGTRLTVT.

As to this clone: Other DNA sequences within the sample encode an identical CDR3. The chain recombines TRBV30 with TRBJ1-5; D is undetermined. This CDR3 contains 13 residues. The germline V and J ends were trimmed by 1 base and 0 bases, with 4 bases remaining between them. Germline CDR1 and CDR2: GTSNPN and SVGIG (reference sequence). CDR3 sequence reads: CAWSADSNQPQHF. CDR3 DNA sequence: TGTGCCTGGAGTGCAGATAGCAATCAGCCCCAGCATTTT.

This clone was picked up a small number of times. The V call is TRBV6-5, the J call TRBJ2-2; D tentatively fits TRBD1 or TRBD2 (6 bases each). Germline V CDR1 and CDR2: MNHEY, SVGAGI. The CDR3 runs 16 residues. V lost 0 bases and J lost 4, with 12 bases in between. The CDR3 is CASSYSTGAGTGELFF. The CDR3 DNA sequence: TGTGCCAGCAGTTACTCGACGGGGGCGGGCACCGGGGAGCTGTTTTTT.

The rearrangement links TRBV5-6 to TRBJ1-1; D not resolved. The V gene lost 0 bases and the J gene lost 0 bases, with 9 bases spanning the gap. The CDR3 length is 15 residues. CDR1 is SGHDT, CDR2 YYEEEE, per germline. The CDR3 coding sequence is TGTGCCAGCAGCTTGGAGGCTTCAATGAACACTGAAGCTTTCTTT. Encoded protein: CASSLEASMNTEAFF.

This chain joins TRBV14 and TRBJ1-6; D not resolved. V lost 0 bases, J lost 9 bases, and 6 bases lay in between. This CDR3 comprises 13 residues. CDR1 and CDR2 from the germline V gene are SGHDN and FVKESK. This CDR3 reads CASSQELFSPLHF. The DNA for the CDR3 is TGTGCCAGCAGCCAAGAGCTCTTTTCACCCCTCCACTTT.

This clone was counted only a few times. Here the CDR3 reads CASSAGVTDTQYF. In DNA, the CDR3 is TGTGCCAGCAGCGCAGGGGTCACAGATACGCAGTATTTT. This chain connects TRBV9 to TRBJ2-3, with D possibly TRBD1 on 6 matching bases. Germline V gene data show CDR1 as SGDLS and CDR2 as YYNGEE. The V gene lost 3 bases and the J gene lost 2 bases, with 7 bases spanning the gap. The CDR3 length is 13 residues.

This sequence joins TRBV7-2 and TRBJ2-7, with 8 nucleotides matching TRBD1. The CDR3 spans 16 residues. V lost 5 bases and J lost 1; bases outside the gene matches: 10. CDR1 and CDR2 (germline): SGHTA, FQGNSA. CDR3: CASSRGPGGASYEQYF. CDR3 nucleotides: TGTGCCAGCAGCCGCGGACCAGGGGGCGCATCCTACGAGCAGTACTTC.

The chain combines TRBV27 with TRBJ2-7; TRBD1 matches at 8 bases. The CDR3 consists of 15 residues. Trimming removed 4 bases from V and 1 base from J; junction bases left unmatched: 6. The germline CDR1 and CDR2 sequences are MNHEY and SMNVEV (reference sequence). In nucleotides, the CDR3 is TGTGCCAGCAGTTCTCCGGGACAGGCGTCCTACGAGCAGTACTTC. This codes for CASSSPGQASYEQYF.

Only a few counts were recorded for this clone. The genes are TRBV6-1 and TRBJ1-4; TRBD1 is a possible D gene (5 bases). Germline V gene lookup returns CDR1 MNHNS and CDR2 SASEGT. The CDR3 loop spans 14 amino acids. V lost 6 bases, J lost 8 bases, and 16 bases lay in between. CDR3 region: CASSGGGVWEKLFF. Written as DNA, the CDR3 is TGTGCCAGCAGCGGGGGAGGGGTTTGGGAAAAACTGTTTTTT.

The chain employs TRBV5-1 and TRBJ2-3; the match to TRBD1 covers 7 bases. V trimming: 4 bases; J trimming: 3 bases; junction bases outside the gene matches: 5. Germline-derived CDR1 and CDR2 are SGHRS and YFSETQ. The CDR3 extends over 14 amino acids. The CDR3 spells CASSRDRETDTQYF. Here the CDR3 DNA reads TGCGCCAGCAGCCGGGACAGAGAGACAGATACGCAGTATTTT.

V is TRBV7-2 and J is TRBJ1-2; unclear D gene. This CDR3 contains 14 residues. Looked up from germline, CDR1 is SGHTA and CDR2 is FQGNSA. Trimming pared 5 bases from V and 6 bases from J, leaving 16 bases between. This chain's CDR3 is CASSHQRVSNGYTF. The CDR3 nucleotides read TGTGCCAGCAGCCACCAAAGGGTTTCGAATGGCTACACCTTC. Complete variable domain (other parts from reference TRBV7-2 and TRBJ1-2): GAGVSQSPSNKVTEKGKDVELRCDPISGHTALYWYRQSLGQGLEFLIYFQGNSAPDKSGLPSDRFSAERTGGSVSTLTIQRTQQEDSAVYLCASSHQRVSNGYTFGSGTRLTVV.

The sample holds one count of this clone. The chain is built from TRBV29-1 and TRBJ2-7, with TRBD1 matching over 7 bases. The CDR3 spans 13 residues. Trimming took 4 bases from V and 4 from J; bases not matched to a gene: 7. Germline lookup yields CDR1 SQVTM and CDR2 ANQGSEA. The CDR3 DNA is TGCAGCGTTGTAGGGGGCAAACAATACGAGCAGTACTTC. Protein sequence: CSVVGGKQYEQYF.

This chain uses TRBV5-1 with TRBJ2-1; possibly TRBD2 for D (5 bases). The CDR3 contains 16 residues. V lost 1 base and J lost 5, with 16 bases in between. The V gene's germline CDR1 is SGHRS and CDR2 YFSETQ. The DNA of the CDR3 is TGCGCCAGCAGCTTGAAGGGTGCCCTAGCCAACAATGAGCAGTTCTTC. Translated: CASSLKGALANNEQFF.